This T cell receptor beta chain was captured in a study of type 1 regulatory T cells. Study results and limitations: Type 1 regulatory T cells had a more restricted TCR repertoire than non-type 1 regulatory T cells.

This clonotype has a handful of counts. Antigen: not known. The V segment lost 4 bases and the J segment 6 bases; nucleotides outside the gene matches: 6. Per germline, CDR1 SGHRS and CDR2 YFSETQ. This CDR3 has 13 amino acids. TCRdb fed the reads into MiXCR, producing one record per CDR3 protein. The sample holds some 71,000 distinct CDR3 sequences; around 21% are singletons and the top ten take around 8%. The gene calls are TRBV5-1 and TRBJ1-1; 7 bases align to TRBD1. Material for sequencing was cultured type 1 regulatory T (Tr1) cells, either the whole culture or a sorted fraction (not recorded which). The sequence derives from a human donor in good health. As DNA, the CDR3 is TGCGCCAGCAGCCTGCGGGACAGTGCTGAAGCTTTCTTT. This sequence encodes CASSLRDSAEAFF.